The 20 T cell receptor beta chains listed next were all sequenced from one sample in a study of blood T cell repertoires in COVID-19. Generated by immunoSEQ multiplex PCR, the TCRdb table keeps only in-frame clones and is missing some. Here the sample spans around 700,000 clones, over 80% being singletons. The sample was peripheral blood. These receptors all come from a woman younger than 35 with acute or convalescent COVID-19.

The chain links TRBV7-8 to TRBJ2-1; 10 nucleotides agree with TRBD1. Looked up from germline, CDR1 is SGHVS and CDR2 is FQNEAQ. The CDR3 spans 16 residues. V was pared by 1 base and J by 0 bases, with 0 bases of the junction left unmatched. For the CDR3, the DNA is TGTGCCAGCAGCTTAGGGACAGGGGGCTCCTACAATGAGCAGTTCTTC. Its protein product is CASSLGTGGSYNEQFF.

This sequence joins TRBV19 and TRBJ1-5, with D maybe TRBD1 (6 bases). Germline lookup yields CDR1 LNHDA and CDR2 SQIVND (reference sequence). Trimming shortened V by 7 bases and J by 1 base, and 20 bases separated the two germline ends. The CDR3 runs to 17 residues. The CDR3 DNA reads as TGTGCCAGTACCATTTTGCAGGGGAAATCCAGCAATCAGCCCCAGCATTTT. Protein sequence: CASTILQGKSSNQPQHF. Based on the CDR3 plus reference TRBV19 and TRBJ1-5, the full variable domain is DGGITQSPKYLFRKEGQNVTLSCEQNLNHDAMYWYRQDPGQGLRLIYYSQIVNDFQKGDIAEGYSVSREKKESFPLTVTSAQKNPTAFYLCASTILQGKSSNQPQHFGDGTRLSIL.

The chain joins TRBV27 to TRBJ1-1; D is unresolved. Germline assignment: CDR1 MNHEY and CDR2 SMNVEV (reference sequence). The ends were cut back, 7 bases at V and 0 bases at J, with 15 bases in the middle. This CDR3 region has 15 residues. CDR3 residues: CASTPWPRMNTEAFF. In DNA, the CDR3 is TGTGCCAGCACCCCATGGCCGAGGATGAACACTGAAGCTTTCTTT.

J is TRBJ1-1 and V is TRBV7-9; D possibly corresponds to TRBD1 (6 bases). The CDR3 spans 11 residues. Trimming took 6 bases from V and 9 from J, leaving 11 bases between them. The germline V gene encodes CDR1 SEHNR and CDR2 FQNEAQ (reference sequence). The CDR3 nucleotides read TGTGCCAGCAGTGAGGGGGTACAAGCTTTCTTT. Protein: CASSEGVQAFF.

The genes are TRBV3-1 (or the pseudogene TRBV3-2) and TRBJ1-3; D remains ambiguous. Germline CDR1 LGHDT, CDR2 YNNKEL (reference sequence). The CDR3 consists of 15 residues. The V and J ends lost 6 bases and 1 base respectively, with 13 bases between them. CDR3 region: CASSHGDESGNTIYF. CDR3 DNA: TGTGCCAGCAGTCATGGAGACGAATCTGGAAACACCATATATTTT.

The chain is built from TRBV27 and TRBJ1-5; no clear D gene. V was trimmed by 6 bases and J by 2 bases, leaving 17 bases between them. The V gene's germline CDR1 is MNHEY and CDR2 SMNVEV (reference sequence). The CDR3 contains 16 residues. The CDR3 is CASSLGRYRGNQPQHF. CDR3 sequence (DNA): TGTGCCAGCAGCCTGGGGAGGTACCGCGGCAATCAGCCCCAGCATTTT.

This clone occurred a few times. V gene TRBV21-1 combines with J gene TRBJ1-2. TRBV21-1 is a pseudogene. The CDR3 is 17 residues long. The CDR3 is CASTQSSAGEYSYGYTF. The CDR3 DNA follows: TGTGCCAGCACCCAATCTTCCGCGGGGGAATACAGCTATGGCTACACCTTC.

The rearrangement joins TRBV7-6 to TRBJ1-1; 10 bases agree with TRBD1. V shed 6 bases, J shed 2 bases, and the junction held 12 bases outside the gene matches. The CDR3 consists of 17 residues. Germline V CDR1 and CDR2: SGHVS, FNYEAQ. The CDR3 loop is CASSLTGQGRRNTEAFF. CDR3 sequence (DNA): TGTGCCAGCAGTCTGACGGGACAGGGGAGAAGAAACACTGAAGCTTTCTTT.

The chain combines TRBV15 with TRBJ1-1; D is undetermined. CDR3 length: 13 amino acids. Germline CDR1 and CDR2: LNHNV and YYDKDF (reference sequence). Trimming cost V 0 bases and J 6 bases, with 8 bases left between them. The CDR3 reads CATSRDLYAEAFF. In DNA form, the CDR3 reads TGTGCCACCAGCAGAGATCTATACGCTGAAGCTTTCTTT.

The table lists this clone with a count of one. The chain uses TRBV24-1 and TRBJ2-1; 8 positions match TRBD2. Per the germline V gene, CDR1 is KGHDR and CDR2 is SFDVKD. Trimming cost V 4 bases and J 6 bases; bases outside gene matches: 7. CDR3 length: 15 residues. Written as DNA, the CDR3 is TGTGCCACCAGTGACGTCGGGGGGGCCGCCAATGAGCAGTTCTTC. It yields the protein CATSDVGGAANEQFF.

The chain joins TRBV20-1 to TRBJ1-1; D not resolved. V was trimmed by 8 bases and J by 1 base, leaving 8 bases between them. Germline loops: CDR1 DFQATT, CDR2 SNEGSKA (reference sequence). There are 11 residues in the CDR3. The CDR3 protein is CSLQWNTEAFF. CDR3 nucleotide sequence: TGCAGTCTTCAGTGGAACACTGAAGCTTTCTTT.

The genes are TRBV6-2 or TRBV6-3 and TRBJ2-7; TRBD1 might be the D (7 bases). The V gene's germline CDR1 is MNHEY and CDR2 SVGEGT. The CDR3 contains 14 residues. Trimming shortened V by 5 bases and J by 4 bases, and 15 bases separated the two germline ends. The CDR3 bases are TGTGCCAGCAGTCGGCGGGACAGCTTATACGAGCAGTACTTC. It is translated as CASSRRDSLYEQYF.

The chain couples TRBV3-1 (or the pseudogene TRBV3-2) to TRBJ1-3; TRBD1 is a possible D gene (6 bases). With 0 bases removed from V and 8 bases from J, the gap between germline ends came to 20 bases. The CDR3 spans 17 residues. Germline V gives CDR1 LGHDT, CDR2 YNNKEL (reference sequence). CDR3 region: CASSQDLFSGVWDTIYF. The DNA for the CDR3 is TGTGCCAGCAGCCAAGATTTATTTTCAGGGGTTTGGGACACCATATATTTT.

This chain uses TRBV11-2 with TRBJ2-1; TRBD1 agrees at 10 bases. V was clipped by 2 bases and J by 4 bases; unmatched bases: 2. The CDR3 sequence is 15 residues long. Germline values: CDR1 SGHAT, CDR2 FQNNGV. The CDR3 region is CASSLWDRGYNEQFF. DNA of the CDR3: TGTGCCAGCAGCTTATGGGACAGGGGTTACAATGAGCAGTTCTTC.

This clone was observed once. The chain links TRBV28 to TRBJ2-7, with D unresolved. Germline values: CDR1 MDHEN, CDR2 SYDVKM. The CDR3 length is 11 residues. V gave up 8 bases and J gave up 2 bases, with 7 bases separating them. The CDR3 sequence is CASGRTYEQYF. The DNA for the CDR3 is TGTGCCAGCGGTAGAACCTACGAGCAGTACTTC. The full variable domain, completed using reference TRBV28 and TRBJ2-7, is DVKVTQSSRYLVKRTGEKVFLECVQDMDHENMFWYRQDPGLGLRLIYFSYDVKMKEKGDIPEGYSVSREKKERFSLILESASTNQTSMYLCASGRTYEQYFGPGTRLTVT.

The chain combines TRBV19 with TRBJ2-7, with D perhaps matching TRBD2 (6 bases). CDR1 and CDR2 from the germline V gene are LNHDA and SQIVND (reference sequence). Trimming took off 1 base at V and 4 bases at J, with 14 bases between the two ends. This CDR3 region has 15 residues. This CDR3 reads CASSIGAPGGYEQYF. CDR3 DNA sequence: TGTGCCAGTAGTATAGGAGCACCCGGGGGATACGAGCAGTACTTC. Complete variable domain (other parts from reference TRBV19 and TRBJ2-7): DGGITQSPKYLFRKEGQNVTLSCEQNLNHDAMYWYRQDPGQGLRLIYYSQIVNDFQKGDIAEGYSVSREKKESFPLTVTSAQKNPTAFYLCASSIGAPGGYEQYFGPGTRLTVT.

The chain carries TRBV18 and TRBJ2-7, with D perhaps TRBD1 (5 bases). The CDR3 spans 14 residues. V gave up 3 bases and J gave up 2 bases, with 11 bases separating them. Germline assignment: CDR1 KGHSH and CDR2 LQKENI. DNA for the CDR3: TGTGCCAGCTCACCCCAGGGAAGTACCTACGAGCAGTACTTC. It encodes CASSPQGSTYEQYF. Using reference TRBV18 and TRBJ2-7 for the parts outside the CDR3, the full variable domain is NAGVMQNPRHLVRRRGQEARLRCSPMKGHSHVYWYRQLPEEGLKFMVYLQKENIIDESGMPKERFSAEFPKEGPSILRIQQVVRGDSAAYFCASSPQGSTYEQYFGPGTRLTVT.

The chain carries TRBV6-4 and TRBJ2-1; 12 bases match TRBD2. The CDR3 has 15 residues. Germline V gives CDR1 MRHNA, CDR2 SNTAGT. J gave up 5 bases and V 4 bases, and 3 bases lay outside the gene matches. DNA of the CDR3: TGTGCCAGCAGTGGACTAGCGGGGGAGCACAATGAGCAGTTCTTC. It yields the protein CASSGLAGEHNEQFF.

The chain couples TRBV5-5 to TRBJ1-2; 7 nucleotides align to TRBD1. Unmatched junction bases numbered 8, after V lost 4 bases and J lost 2 bases. The germline V gene encodes CDR1 SGHKS and CDR2 YYEKEE (reference sequence). This CDR3 has 15 amino acids. In DNA, the CDR3 is TGTGCCAGCAGCCCACGACAGGGAATGAACTATGGCTACACCTTC. It specifies CASSPRQGMNYGYTF.

The V gene is TRBV28, the J gene TRBJ2-3; TRBD2 aligns across 7 bases. V trimming: 5 bases; J trimming: 8 bases; junction bases outside the gene matches: 10. The CDR3 has 14 residues. Germline CDR1 reads MDHEN; CDR2 reads SYDVKM. The CDR3 is CASSPPGRGITQYF. Written as DNA, the CDR3 is TGTGCCAGCAGTCCCCCGGGGAGGGGTATTACGCAGTATTTT.